The rows below give T cell receptor beta chains drawn from one sample of a study of liver allograft versus peripheral blood T cells. Each CDR3 protein gets one entry after TCRdb re-called the reads with MiXCR. The sample has about 9,200 distinct CDR3 sequences, around 21% seen once. Receptor source: a human patient who had a liver transplant. Part of the T cell pool may stem from the graft donor. CDR3s include the opening cysteine and the closing phenylalanine or tryptophan. D genes are given only for firm matches. A clone size is listed for some rows: how often the clone was seen (once, few, many), or a class if it is expanded.

size: medium-sized; J: TRBJ1-4; D: NA; V: TRBV9; DNA: TGTGCCAGCAGCGTACTAGCTGGGGGCAATGAAAAACTGTTTTTT; CDR3: CASSVLAGGNEKLFF
size: few; J: TRBJ1-4; D: TRBD1; V: TRBV28; DNA: TGTGCCAGCAGTTTGACAGGGACTAATGAAAAACTGTTTTTT; CDR3: CASSLTGTNEKLFF
size: few; J: TRBJ1-1; D: TRBD1; V: TRBV6-5; DNA: TGTGCCAGCAGAAAACAGGGGGTCCCTGAAGCTTTCTTT; CDR3: CASRKQGVPEAFF
size: medium-sized; J: TRBJ2-1; D: NA; V: TRBV7-9; DNA: TGTGCCAGCAGCTTAGGCGGCGGGTACAATGAGCAGTTCTTC; CDR3: CASSLGGGYNEQFF
size: medium-sized; J: TRBJ2-7; D: NA; V: TRBV19; DNA: TGTGCCAGTAGTATTTCATCCGGCTCCTACGAGCAGTACTTC; CDR3: CASSISSGSYEQYF
size: NA; J: TRBJ1-1; D: NA; V: TRBV20-1; DNA: TGCAGTGCTCTGACAGGGAACACTGAAGCTTTCTTT; CDR3: CSALTGNTEAFF
size: few; J: TRBJ1-1; D: NA; V: TRBV19; DNA: TGTGCCAGTAGTATCTACGGCTGGGGTGGGGGGGGGAACACTGAAGCTTTCTTT; CDR3: CASSIYGWGGGGNTEAFF
size: once; J: TRBJ2-1; D: NA; V: TRBV7-3; DNA: TGTGCCAGCAGTCCAGCGAGGTCCTACAATGAGCAGTTCTTC; CDR3: CASSPARSYNEQFF
size: medium-sized; J: TRBJ2-1; D: NA; V: TRBV27; DNA: TGTGCCAGCTGCAGGGACCCCAACTACAATGAGCAGTTCTTC; CDR3: CASCRDPNYNEQFF
size: NA; J: TRBJ2-4; D: NA; V: TRBV28; DNA: TGTGCCAGCAGTTTAGGGTTCAGGGCGGCCAAAAACATTCAGTACTTC; CDR3: CASSLGFRAAKNIQYF
size: medium-sized; J: TRBJ1-2; D: TRBD1; V: TRBV9; DNA: TGTGCCAGCAGAGGGGAGGGGGCGAGCTATGGCTACACCTTC; CDR3: CASRGEGASYGYTF